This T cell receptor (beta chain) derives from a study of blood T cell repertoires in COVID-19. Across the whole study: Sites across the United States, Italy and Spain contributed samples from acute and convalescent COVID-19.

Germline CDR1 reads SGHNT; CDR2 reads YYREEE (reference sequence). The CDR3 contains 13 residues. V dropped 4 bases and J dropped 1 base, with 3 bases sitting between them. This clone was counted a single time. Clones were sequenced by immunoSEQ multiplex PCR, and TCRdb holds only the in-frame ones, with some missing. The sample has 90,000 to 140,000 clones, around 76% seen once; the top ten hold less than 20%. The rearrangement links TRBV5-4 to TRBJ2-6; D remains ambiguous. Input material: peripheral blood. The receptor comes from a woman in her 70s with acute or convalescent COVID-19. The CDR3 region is CASSPSGANVLTF. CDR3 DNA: TGTGCCAGCAGCCCGTCTGGGGCCAACGTCCTGACTTTC. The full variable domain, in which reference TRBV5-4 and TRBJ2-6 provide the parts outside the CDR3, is ETGVTQSPTHLIKTRGQQVTLRCSSQSGHNTVSWYQQALGQGPQFIFQYYREEENGRGNFPPRFSGLQFPNYSSELNVNALELDDSALYLCASSPSGANVLTFGAGSRLTVL.